The sequence of this T cell receptor beta chain was determined in a study of blood T cell repertoires in COVID-19 (dated by TCRdb to the early 2020s). Regarding the complete study: The collaborator samples originated in the United States, Italy and Spain and spanned the acute and convalescent phases of COVID-19. The prospective study material was composed of cDNA or gDNA derived from T cells, B-cell-depleted T cells, or PBMCs. Subjects who had been exposed to COVID-19, were actively infected with it, or had recovered from it provided the deeply sampled blood TCRbeta repertoires that made up the dataset. The repertoires were released in a freely available public database intended as a resource for research on the immune response to SARS-CoV-2. The samples were drawn from two sources: the first 160 participants of the ongoing ImmuneRACE study, and 1,254 subjects contributed by 6 global collaborators. Sample metadata almost always included a de-identified subject ID, COVID-19 status, age in years and sex. Where available, HLA class I and class II types were obtained from metadata supplied by the sample provider rather than from assay-based typing.

This clone was seen only once. This receptor's antigen is unknown. No per-base quality is available; no much larger clone lies one base away. The immunoSEQ Assay, a bias-controlled multiplex PCR, was used to amplify TCRbeta CDR3 regions from genomic DNA. As for how the authors treated the data: Nucleated cell counts per sample were estimated from amplification of reference gene primers within the assay. To quantify the absolute abundance of each unique TCRbeta CDR3 rearrangement, sequence reads were collapsed and filtered. For each sample, productive Simpson clonality was calculated as the square root of Simpson's diversity index over productive rearrangements. Not all clones reach the TCRdb copy of this immuneACCESS table, which keeps in-frame sequences only. Checked studies attribute under half of the gap to unresolved V genes and leave the rest unexplained. V and J calls and clone size follow that table, whereas D and trimming were derived from the DNA. Within this sample are about 100,000 clones, with approximately 90% of them counted one time only. Just under 3% of the sample is taken by the ten largest.

Beyond this particular receptor, the publication reports: How much clinical and demographic metadata was included differed by source and by participant, and the metadata was provided uncurated.

Each collaborating institution followed its own protocols to collect whole blood in K2EDTA tubes. For TCRbeta analysis, collaborator samples were shipped as frozen whole blood, as isolated PBMCs, or as DNA extracted from either sample type. According to the germline V gene (reference sequence), CDR1 reads LNHNV and CDR2 reads YYDKDF. From the cysteine through the phenylalanine, the CDR3 covers 13 amino acids. CDR3 DNA is the only sequence kept; it has 39 bases, read in frame from the first base. V trim: 3 bases; J trim: 9 bases; unmatched bases: 7. Material: peripheral blood. This sequence originates from a woman of 80 years or more with acute or convalescent COVID-19. The chain employs TRBV15 and TRBJ2-7, and 8 bases in between align with TRBD1. For the CDR3, the sequence is CATSRGTGHGQYF. The base sequence is TGTGCCACCAGCAGGGGGACAGGACACGGGCAGTACTTC.